This TCR beta chain was documented in a study of blood T cell repertoires in COVID-19. Overall study context: PBMCs, B-cell-depleted T cells, or T cells provided the cDNA or gDNA that made up the material.

Sequencing was performed with immunoSEQ multiplex PCR; in TCRdb, only in-frame clones are kept and a portion is missing. Of some 30,000 clones listed, roughly 91% are singletons. The receptor's source is a man between 65 and 85 years old with active or convalescent COVID-19. The sequencing sample was made of peripheral blood.

DNA of the CDR3: TGCGCCAGCAGCTTAGGACAGGGAGACATGAACACTGAAGCTTTCTTT. Translating it yields CASSLGQGDMNTEAFF. The chain has TRBV5-1 and TRBJ1-1; 8 positions agree with TRBD1. The germline V gene has CDR1 SGHRS and CDR2 YFSETQ. The J segment lost 0 bases and the V segment lost 2 bases, leaving 6 bases of the junction unmatched. This CDR3 has 16 residues.